The sequence of this TCR beta chain was determined in a study of T cell changes during pregnancy in multiple sclerosis. CDR1 and CDR2 from the germline V gene are GTSNPN and SVGIG (reference sequence). Trimming stripped 3 bases from V and 0 bases from J, with 8 bases between. The length of the CDR3 is 14 residues. Here immunoSEQ multiplex PCR was the method, and the copy in TCRdb shows in-frame clones only, minus some. The profile shows 40,000 to 45,000 clones, roughly nine tenths of them singletons. The chain has TRBV30 and TRBJ2-2; tentative D call: TRBD2 (6 bases). The receptor was derived from a female donor with multiple sclerosis, enrolled in a pregnancy study. This material consisted of CD4+ T cells from peripheral blood mononuclear cells, taken after pregnancy. Here the CDR3 reads CAWRWGANTGELFF. DNA for the CDR3: TGTGCCTGGAGGTGGGGGGCGAACACCGGGGAGCTGTTTTTT.